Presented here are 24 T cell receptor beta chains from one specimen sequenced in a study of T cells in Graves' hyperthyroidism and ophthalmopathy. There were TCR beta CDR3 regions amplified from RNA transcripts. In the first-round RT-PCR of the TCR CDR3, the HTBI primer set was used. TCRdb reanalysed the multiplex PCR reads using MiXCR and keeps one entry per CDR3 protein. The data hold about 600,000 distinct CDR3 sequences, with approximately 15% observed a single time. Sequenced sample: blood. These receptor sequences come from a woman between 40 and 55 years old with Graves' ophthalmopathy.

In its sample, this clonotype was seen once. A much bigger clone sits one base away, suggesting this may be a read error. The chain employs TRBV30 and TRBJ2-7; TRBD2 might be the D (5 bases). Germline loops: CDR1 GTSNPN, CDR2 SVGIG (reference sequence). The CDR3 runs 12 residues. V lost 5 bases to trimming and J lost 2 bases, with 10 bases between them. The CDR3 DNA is TGTGCCTGGGAGGAGGACCCCTACGAGCAGTACTTC. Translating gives CAWEEDPYEQYF.

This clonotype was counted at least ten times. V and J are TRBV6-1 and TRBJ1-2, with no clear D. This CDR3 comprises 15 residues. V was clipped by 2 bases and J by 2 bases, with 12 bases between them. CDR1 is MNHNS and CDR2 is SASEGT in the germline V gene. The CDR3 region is CASSEMGSRNYGYTF. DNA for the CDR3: TGTGCCAGCAGTGAAATGGGCAGTAGAAACTATGGCTACACCTTC.

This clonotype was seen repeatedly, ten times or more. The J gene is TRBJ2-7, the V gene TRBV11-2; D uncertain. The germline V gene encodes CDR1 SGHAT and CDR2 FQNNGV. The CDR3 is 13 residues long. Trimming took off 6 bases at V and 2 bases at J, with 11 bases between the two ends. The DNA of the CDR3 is TGTGCCAGCAGAATCCCCGGGCCCTACGAGCAGTACTTC. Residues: CASRIPGPYEQYF.

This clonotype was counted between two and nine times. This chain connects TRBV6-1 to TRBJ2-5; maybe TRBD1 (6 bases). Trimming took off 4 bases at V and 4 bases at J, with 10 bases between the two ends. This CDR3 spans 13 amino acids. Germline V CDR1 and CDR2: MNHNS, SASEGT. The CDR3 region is CASSVSGAETQYF. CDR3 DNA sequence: TGTGCCAGCAGTGTTTCAGGGGCAGAGACCCAGTACTTC.

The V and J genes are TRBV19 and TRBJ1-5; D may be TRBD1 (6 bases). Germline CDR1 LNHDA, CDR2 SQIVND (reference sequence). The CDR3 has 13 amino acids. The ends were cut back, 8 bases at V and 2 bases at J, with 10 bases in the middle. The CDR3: CASWTVGNQPQHF. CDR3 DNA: TGTGCCAGTTGGACAGTCGGCAATCAGCCCCAGCATTTT.

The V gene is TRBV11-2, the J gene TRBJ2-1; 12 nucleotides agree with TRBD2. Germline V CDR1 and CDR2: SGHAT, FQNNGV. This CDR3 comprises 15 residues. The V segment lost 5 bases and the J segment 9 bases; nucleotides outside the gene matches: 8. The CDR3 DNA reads TGTGCCAGCAGCACCCTACTAGCGGGAGGAGTTGAGCAGTTCTTC. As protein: CASSTLLAGGVEQFF. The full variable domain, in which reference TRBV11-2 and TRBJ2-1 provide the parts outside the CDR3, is EAGVAQSPRYKIIEKRQSVAFWCNPISGHATLYWYQQILGQGPKLLIQFQNNGVVDDSQLPKDRFSAERLKGVDSTLKIQPAKLEDSAVYLCASSTLLAGGVEQFFGPGTRLTVL.

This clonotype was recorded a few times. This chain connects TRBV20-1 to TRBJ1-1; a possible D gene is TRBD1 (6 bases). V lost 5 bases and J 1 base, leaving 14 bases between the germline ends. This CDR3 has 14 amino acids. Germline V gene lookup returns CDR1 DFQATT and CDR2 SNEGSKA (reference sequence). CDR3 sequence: CSASRTVRNTEAFF. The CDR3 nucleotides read TGCAGTGCTTCTCGGACAGTTCGGAACACTGAAGCTTTCTTT.

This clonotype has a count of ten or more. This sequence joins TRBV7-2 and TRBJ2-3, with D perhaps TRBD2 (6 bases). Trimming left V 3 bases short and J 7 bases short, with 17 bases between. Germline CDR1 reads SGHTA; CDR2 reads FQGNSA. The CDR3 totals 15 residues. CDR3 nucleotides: TGTGCCAGCAGCTTTGGCGGGACGGCGGGTAATACGCAGTATTTT. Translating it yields CASSFGGTAGNTQYF.

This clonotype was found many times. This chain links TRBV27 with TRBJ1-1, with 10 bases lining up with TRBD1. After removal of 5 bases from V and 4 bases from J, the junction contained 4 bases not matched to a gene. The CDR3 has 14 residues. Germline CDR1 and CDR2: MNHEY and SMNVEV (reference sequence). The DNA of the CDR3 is TGTGCCAGCAGTCCCTGGACAGGGGGCACTGAAGCTTTCTTT. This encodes CASSPWTGGTEAFF.

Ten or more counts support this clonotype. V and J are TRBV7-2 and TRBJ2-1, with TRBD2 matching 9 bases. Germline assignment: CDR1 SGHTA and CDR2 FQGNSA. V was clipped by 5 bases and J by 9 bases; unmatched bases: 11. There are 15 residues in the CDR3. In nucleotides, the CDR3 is TGTGCCAGCAGCGCACTGGCGGGAGGGCCAGGTGAGCAGTTCTTC. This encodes CASSALAGGPGEQFF.

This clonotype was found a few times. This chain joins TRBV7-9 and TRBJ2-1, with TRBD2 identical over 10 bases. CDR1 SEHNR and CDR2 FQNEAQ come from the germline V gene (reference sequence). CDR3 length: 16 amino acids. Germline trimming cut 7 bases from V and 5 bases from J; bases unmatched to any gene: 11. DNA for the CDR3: TGTGCCAGCAAAACTTCGGGACTAGCGACCCACAATGAGCAGTTCTTC. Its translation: CASKTSGLATHNEQFF.

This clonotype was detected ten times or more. This CDR3 is CAWAGNQYGYTF. Written as DNA, the CDR3 is TGTGCCTGGGCCGGGAACCAATATGGCTACACCTTC. The chain joins TRBV30 to TRBJ1-2; D gene ambiguous. Germline V CDR1 and CDR2: GTSNPN, SVGIG (reference sequence). The CDR3 runs to 12 residues. The ends were cut back, 5 bases at V and 5 bases at J, with 12 bases in the middle.

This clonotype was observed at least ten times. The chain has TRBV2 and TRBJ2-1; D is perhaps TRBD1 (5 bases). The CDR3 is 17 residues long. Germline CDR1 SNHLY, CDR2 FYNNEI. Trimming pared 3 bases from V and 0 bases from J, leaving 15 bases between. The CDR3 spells CASSDPLTASSYNEQFF. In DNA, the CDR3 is TGTGCCAGCAGTGACCCTTTGACAGCTAGCTCCTACAATGAGCAGTTCTTC.

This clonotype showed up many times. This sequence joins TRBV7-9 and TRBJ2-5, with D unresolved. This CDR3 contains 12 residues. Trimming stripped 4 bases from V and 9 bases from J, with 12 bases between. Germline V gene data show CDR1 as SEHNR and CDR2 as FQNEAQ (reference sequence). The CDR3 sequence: CASSSLDGAQYF. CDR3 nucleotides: TGTGCCAGCAGCTCACTCGATGGCGCCCAGTACTTC.

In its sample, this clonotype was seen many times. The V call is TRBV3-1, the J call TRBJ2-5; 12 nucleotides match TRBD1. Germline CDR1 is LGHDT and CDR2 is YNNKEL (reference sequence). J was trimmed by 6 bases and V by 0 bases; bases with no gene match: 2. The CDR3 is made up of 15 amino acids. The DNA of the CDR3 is TGTGCCAGCAGCCAAGAAGGGACAGGGGGCAAGACCCAGTACTTC. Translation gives CASSQEGTGGKTQYF.

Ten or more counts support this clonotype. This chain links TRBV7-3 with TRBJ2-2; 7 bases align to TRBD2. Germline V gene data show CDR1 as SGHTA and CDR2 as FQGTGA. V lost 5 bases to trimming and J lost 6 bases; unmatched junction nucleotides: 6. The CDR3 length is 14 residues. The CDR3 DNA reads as TGTGCCAGCAGCCATTACCGGGGGGCCGGGGAGCTGTTTTTT. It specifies CASSHYRGAGELFF.

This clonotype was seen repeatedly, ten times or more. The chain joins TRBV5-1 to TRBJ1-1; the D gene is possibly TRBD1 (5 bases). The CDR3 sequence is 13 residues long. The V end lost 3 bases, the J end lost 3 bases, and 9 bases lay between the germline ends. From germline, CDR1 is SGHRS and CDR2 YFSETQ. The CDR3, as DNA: TGCGCCAGCAGCTCGCAGACAGACACTGAAGCTTTCTTT. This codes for CASSSQTDTEAFF.

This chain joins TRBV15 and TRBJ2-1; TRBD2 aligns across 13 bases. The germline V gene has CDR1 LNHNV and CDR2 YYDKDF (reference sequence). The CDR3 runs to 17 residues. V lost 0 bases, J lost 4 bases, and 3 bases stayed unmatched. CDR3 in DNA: TGTGCCACCAGCAGAGAGGGACTAGCGGGACAGTACAATGAGCAGTTCTTC. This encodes CATSREGLAGQYNEQFF. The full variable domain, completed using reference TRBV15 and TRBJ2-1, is DAMVIQNPRYQVTQFGKPVTLSCSQTLNHNVMYWYQQKSSQAPKLLFHYYDKDFNNEADTPDNFQSRRPNTSFCFLDIRSPGLGDTAMYLCATSREGLAGQYNEQFFGPGTRLTVL.

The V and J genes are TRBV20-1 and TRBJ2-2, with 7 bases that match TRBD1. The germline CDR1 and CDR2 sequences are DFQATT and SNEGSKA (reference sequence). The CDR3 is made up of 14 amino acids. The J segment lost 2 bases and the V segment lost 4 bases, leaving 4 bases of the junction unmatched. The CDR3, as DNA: TGCAGTGCTAAACGACAGGGAAACACCGGGGAGCTGTTTTTT. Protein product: CSAKRQGNTGELFF.

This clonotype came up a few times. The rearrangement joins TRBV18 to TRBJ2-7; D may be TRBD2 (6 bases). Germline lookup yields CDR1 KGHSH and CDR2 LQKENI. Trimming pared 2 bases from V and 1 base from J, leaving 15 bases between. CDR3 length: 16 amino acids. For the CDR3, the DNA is TGTGCCAGCTCACCAGGTAGTAGCGGTTTTTCCTACGAGCAGTACTTC. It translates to CASSPGSSGFSYEQYF.

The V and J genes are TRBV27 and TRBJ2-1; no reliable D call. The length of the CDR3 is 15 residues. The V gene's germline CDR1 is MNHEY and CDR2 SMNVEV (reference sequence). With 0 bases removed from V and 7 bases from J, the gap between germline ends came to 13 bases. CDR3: CASSLSLLGPNEQFF. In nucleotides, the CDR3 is TGTGCCAGCAGTTTATCTCTTTTAGGTCCTAATGAGCAGTTCTTC.

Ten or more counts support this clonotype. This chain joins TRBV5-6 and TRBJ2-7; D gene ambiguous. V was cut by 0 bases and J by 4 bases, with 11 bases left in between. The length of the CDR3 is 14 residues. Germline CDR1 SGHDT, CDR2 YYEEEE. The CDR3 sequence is CASSLAFRRYEQYF. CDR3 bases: TGTGCCAGCAGCTTGGCTTTTCGCCGATACGAGCAGTACTTC.

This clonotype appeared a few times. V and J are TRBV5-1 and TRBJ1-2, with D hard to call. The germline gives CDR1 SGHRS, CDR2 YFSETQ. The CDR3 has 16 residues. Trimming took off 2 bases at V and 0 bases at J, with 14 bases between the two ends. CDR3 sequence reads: CASSFLGRNTNYGYTF. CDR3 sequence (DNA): TGCGCCAGCAGCTTTTTAGGCAGAAATACTAACTATGGCTACACCTTC.

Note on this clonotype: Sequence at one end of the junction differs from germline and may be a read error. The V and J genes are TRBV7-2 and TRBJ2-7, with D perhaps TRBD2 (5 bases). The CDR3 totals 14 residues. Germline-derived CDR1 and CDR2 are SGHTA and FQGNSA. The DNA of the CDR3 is TGTGCCAGCAGCTACAAGCGGAGGTCCTACGAGCGGTACTTC. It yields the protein CASSYKRRSYERYF.